Below, 24 T cell receptor beta chains from the same sample are listed, as sequenced in a study of CD8+ T cells in alopecia areata. Once RNA had been extracted, it was reverse transcribed into cDNA to act as the sequencing template. TCRdb's copy holds only in-frame clones and misses some; the assay was immunoSEQ multiplex PCR. Here the sample spans about 120,000 clones, around two fifths being singletons. Sequenced: CD4+ T cells sorted from blood. These receptors were taken from a human donor with alopecia areata.

This clone was seen more than once but under ten times. V gene TRBV5-1 combines with J gene TRBJ2-7; 9 nucleotides align to TRBD1. Germline assignment: CDR1 SGHRS and CDR2 YFSETQ. Trimming cost V 2 bases and J 2 bases; bases outside gene matches: 5. CDR3 length: 15 amino acids. CDR3 region: CASSLDRGFTYEQYF. In nucleotides, the CDR3 is TGCGCCAGCAGCTTAGACAGGGGGTTCACCTACGAGCAGTACTTC.

This clone was counted only a few times. This rearrangement joins TRBV29-1 to TRBJ2-3; D possibly corresponds to TRBD2 (6 bases). Germline V gene lookup returns CDR1 SQVTM and CDR2 ANQGSEA. This CDR3 is 16 amino acids long. Deletions cut 8 bases from V and 5 bases from J, with 26 bases between. CDR3 in amino acids: CSHGGSGTRRGDTQYF. The DNA of the CDR3 is TGCAGCCATGGAGGGTCAGGGACGCGGAGGGGAGATACGCAGTATTTT.

This chain connects TRBV4-2 to TRBJ2-1; 7 bases map to TRBD1. CDR1 is LGHNA, CDR2 YNFKEQ, per germline. The junction had 3 bases not matched to a gene; V was cut back by 2 bases and J by 8 bases. There are 13 residues in the CDR3. CDR3 residues: CASSQKGGYEQFF. CDR3 in DNA: TGTGCCAGCAGCCAAAAAGGGGGCTATGAGCAGTTCTTC.

This clone appeared a few times. The chain links TRBV29-1 to TRBJ1-1; 8 bases are a match to TRBD1. Germline trimming cut 5 bases from V and 5 bases from J; bases unmatched to any gene: 7. The CDR3 runs to 13 residues. Per the germline V gene, CDR1 is SQVTM and CDR2 is ANQGSEA. The CDR3 loop reads CSVNGQGGTEAFF. The CDR3, as DNA: TGCAGCGTTAACGGACAGGGAGGAACTGAAGCTTTCTTT.

The table lists this clone with a few counts. This chain links TRBV29-1 with TRBJ1-1; no firm D call. CDR1 is SQVTM and CDR2 is ANQGSEA in the germline V gene. V lost 4 bases and J lost 1, with 7 bases in between. The CDR3 spans 12 residues. The CDR3 sequence: CSVGEPNTEAFF. CDR3 nucleotide sequence: TGCAGCGTTGGAGAGCCGAACACTGAAGCTTTCTTT.

This clone was counted only a few times. The chain recombines TRBV11-2 with TRBJ2-3, with TRBD2 as a possible D gene (7 bases). V gave up 1 base and J gave up 9 bases, with 11 bases separating them. The CDR3 totals 13 residues. From germline, CDR1 is SGHAT and CDR2 FQNNGV. The CDR3 sequence: CASSLGSGTTQYF. The CDR3 DNA reads as TGTGCCAGCAGCTTAGGGAGCGGGACAACGCAGTATTTT.

This clone was seen only a few times. This rearrangement joins TRBV10-3 to TRBJ2-1; D not resolved. Germline V lookup: CDR1 ENHRY, CDR2 SYGVKD. Trimming shortened V by 6 bases and J by 2 bases, and 14 bases separated the two germline ends. This CDR3 has 15 amino acids. CDR3 nucleotide sequence: TGTGCCATCAGCAACAATCCCCCCCCCTACAATGAGCAGTTCTTC. This translates into CAISNNPPPYNEQFF.

J is TRBJ1-1 and V is TRBV19; a possible D gene is TRBD1 (6 bases). The CDR3 is 12 amino acids. The germline V and J ends were trimmed by 3 bases and 7 bases, with 9 bases remaining between them. Looked up from germline, CDR1 is LNHDA and CDR2 is SQIVND (reference sequence). The CDR3 spells CASSIRGDEAFF. DNA of the CDR3: TGTGCCAGTAGTATCAGGGGAGATGAAGCTTTCTTT.

The table lists this clone with a few counts. The gene calls are TRBV18 and TRBJ1-4; D perhaps matches TRBD1 (5 bases). Trimming took off 0 bases at V and 10 bases at J, with 12 bases between the two ends. CDR3 length: 14 amino acids. Germline CDR1 is KGHSH and CDR2 is LQKENI. The chain's CDR3 is CASSPPQGFGKLFF. The CDR3 DNA reads TGTGCCAGCTCACCACCTCAGGGTTTCGGAAAACTGTTTTTT. The full variable domain, its missing parts supplied by reference TRBV18 and TRBJ1-4, is NAGVMQNPRHLVRRRGQEARLRCSPMKGHSHVYWYRQLPEEGLKFMVYLQKENIIDESGMPKERFSAEFPKEGPSILRIQQVVRGDSAAYFCASSPPQGFGKLFFGSGTQLSVL.

V is TRBV4-1 and J is TRBJ2-2, with 9 bases fitting TRBD2. CDR1 MGHRA and CDR2 YSYEKL come from the germline V gene. V was clipped by 6 bases and J by 6 bases; unmatched bases: 8. This CDR3 spans 15 amino acids. In DNA form, the CDR3 reads TGCGCCAGCAGATTCGCGGGAGGGCGAGCCGGGGAGCTGTTTTTT. This translates into CASRFAGGRAGELFF.

This chain links TRBV4-2 with TRBJ2-2; possible D gene TRBD1, 8 bases. The germline V and J ends were trimmed by 6 bases and 3 bases, with 14 bases remaining between them. The CDR3 sequence is 15 residues long. The germline CDR1 and CDR2 sequences are LGHNA and YNFKEQ. In DNA, the CDR3 is TGTGCCAGCAGACGGACAGGGAGGGACACCGGGGAGCTGTTTTTT. It encodes CASRRTGRDTGELFF.

This sequence joins TRBV4-2 and TRBJ2-7; 9 bases align to TRBD1. After removal of 0 bases from V and 4 bases from J, the junction contained 7 bases not matched to a gene. Germline V CDR1 and CDR2: LGHNA, YNFKEQ. The CDR3 has 16 residues. CDR3 sequence: CASSQEGQGIAYEQYF. In DNA, the CDR3 is TGTGCCAGCAGCCAAGAAGGACAGGGGATTGCGTACGAGCAGTACTTC.

This clone showed up just a few times. The chain carries TRBV29-1 and TRBJ2-5; perhaps TRBD1 as D (5 bases). Germline values: CDR1 SQVTM, CDR2 ANQGSEA. The CDR3 loop spans 12 amino acids. CDR3 bases: TGCAGTTACCGGGCCCCAGGGGAGACCCAGTACTTC. Amino acid sequence: CSYRAPGETQYF.

J is TRBJ2-3 and V is TRBV29-1, with 9 bases matching TRBD1. Germline CDR1 and CDR2: SQVTM and ANQGSEA. V was pared by 1 base and J by 6 bases, with 5 bases of the junction left unmatched. This CDR3 comprises 14 residues. CDR3 sequence reads: CSVEVGQGKDTQYF. CDR3 bases: TGCAGCGTTGAAGTCGGACAGGGGAAGGATACGCAGTATTTT.

This clone turned up a few times. The chain employs TRBV11-2 and TRBJ2-3, with 8 bases matching TRBD1. CDR1 and CDR2 (germline): SGHAT, FQNNGV. The CDR3 extends over 16 amino acids. V was pared by 3 bases and J by 3 bases, with 8 bases of the junction left unmatched. The CDR3, as DNA: TGTGCCAGCAGCTTCGGGTACAGGGGGTGGACAGATACGCAGTATTTT. As protein: CASSFGYRGWTDTQYF. The entire variable domain, with the rest obtained from reference TRBV11-2 and TRBJ2-3, is as follows: EAGVAQSPRYKIIEKRQSVAFWCNPISGHATLYWYQQILGQGPKLLIQFQNNGVVDDSQLPKDRFSAERLKGVDSTLKIQPAKLEDSAVYLCASSFGYRGWTDTQYFGPGTRLTVL.

This clone came up a few times. V and J are TRBV7-9 and TRBJ2-1, with D hard to call. The V end lost 7 bases, the J end lost 2 bases, and 12 bases lay between the germline ends. CDR3 length equals 14 residues. Germline V gene data show CDR1 as SEHNR and CDR2 as FQNEAQ (reference sequence). Written as DNA, the CDR3 is TGTGCCAGCACCCCTTCCCCCCCCTACAATGAGCAGTTCTTC. Amino acid sequence: CASTPSPPYNEQFF.

This clone was seen a few times. V usage is TRBV5-1 and J usage is TRBJ2-7; D unclear. CDR3 size: 12 residues. CDR1 is SGHRS, CDR2 YFSETQ, per germline. Trimming stripped 4 bases from V and 1 base from J, with 6 bases between. The CDR3 region is CASSTNSYEQYF. DNA of the CDR3: TGCGCCAGCAGCACAAATTCCTACGAGCAGTACTTC. Looking up the rest from reference TRBV5-1 and TRBJ2-7 gives the full variable domain: KAGVTQTPRYLIKTRGQQVTLSCSPISGHRSVSWYQQTPGQGLQFLFEYFSETQRNKGNFPGRFSGRQFSNSRSEMNVSTLELGDSALYLCASSTNSYEQYFGPGTRLTVT.

In this sample, this clone turned up a few times. The chain is built from TRBV5-1 and TRBJ2-5; TRBD1 agrees at 10 bases. V was pared by 0 bases and J by 4 bases, with 3 bases of the junction left unmatched. This CDR3 spans 15 amino acids. From germline, CDR1 is SGHRS and CDR2 YFSETQ. Here the CDR3 reads CASSLGQGAVETQYF. The CDR3 nucleotides read TGCGCCAGCAGCTTGGGACAGGGGGCTGTAGAGACCCAGTACTTC.

In its sample, this clone was seen once. The chain links TRBV4-3 to TRBJ1-5; 7 bases are shared with TRBD1. The length of the CDR3 is 15 residues. V gave up 1 base and J gave up 4 bases; unmatched junction bases: 4. Germline V gene lookup returns CDR1 LGHNA and CDR2 YSLEER. The CDR3 loop is CASSQGQGGNQPQHF. The CDR3, as DNA: TGCGCCAGCAGCCAAGGACAGGGAGGGAATCAGCCCCAGCATTTT.

This clone has only one observation. The genes are TRBV29-1 and TRBJ1-2, with 8 positions matching TRBD1. Germline V gives CDR1 SQVTM, CDR2 ANQGSEA. The V gene end was trimmed by 5 bases and the J gene end by 5 bases; junction bases not matched to a gene: 10. The CDR3 is 14 residues long. This CDR3 is CSVFQGASGYGYTF. CDR3 coding DNA: TGCAGCGTTTTCCAGGGGGCGAGTGGATATGGCTACACCTTC.

The chain has TRBV9 and TRBJ2-1; the match to TRBD2 covers 14 bases. The CDR3 is 13 residues long. V was clipped by 0 bases and J by 14 bases; unmatched bases: 1. Per germline, CDR1 SGDLS and CDR2 YYNGEE. CDR3 bases: TGTGCCAGCAGCGTAGAGGGACTAGCGGGGGAGTTCTTC. Translation: CASSVEGLAGEFF.

This chain uses TRBV7-8 with TRBJ2-1; D might be TRBD2 (5 bases). The germline CDR1 and CDR2 sequences are SGHVS and FQNEAQ. The CDR3 consists of 14 residues. V was trimmed by 5 bases and J by 13 bases, leaving 21 bases between them. This chain's CDR3 is CASSPPGLPKVQFF. In DNA form, the CDR3 reads TGTGCCAGCAGCCCCCCCGGACTCCCGAAGGTTCAGTTCTTC.

This clone was seen a few times. This sequence joins TRBV29-1 and TRBJ1-4; TRBD1 matches at 8 bases. The CDR3 is made up of 13 amino acids. Germline V lookup: CDR1 SQVTM, CDR2 ANQGSEA. The ends lost 7 bases at V and 4 bases at J; junction bases unmatched: 5. This CDR3 reads CSGRDRNNEKLFF. As DNA, the CDR3 is TGCAGCGGGAGGGACAGGAATAATGAAAAACTGTTTTTT.

The chain is built from TRBV5-1 and TRBJ2-5, with 10 bases aligning to TRBD2. Losses at the gene ends were 4 bases for V and 5 bases for J; bases not matched to a gene: 8. The CDR3 extends over 15 amino acids. CDR1 and CDR2 (germline): SGHRS, YFSETQ. This CDR3 is CASSPPLAGKETQYF. CDR3 bases: TGCGCCAGCAGCCCACCACTAGCGGGGAAGGAGACCCAGTACTTC.